The entry that follows covers one T cell receptor (beta chain) sequence. The antigen is unknown. The CDR3 is made up of 14 amino acids. Germline V gives CDR1 MDHEN, CDR2 SYDVKM. V shed 6 bases and J 7 bases; nucleotides not matched to a gene: 9. This sample stems from a study of cytomegalovirus exposure and HLA in healthy donors. 13 Jbeta primers and 60 Vbeta primers were used for the PCR. Sequencing used immunoSEQ multiplex PCR; TCRdb keeps in-frame clones, though not all of them. Of more than 70,000 clones in the sample, 65% to 70% were seen once. Study-level points and caveats: More than 15,000 TCR beta sequences were associated with HLA alleles at 0.05 false discovery rate in a later analysis.

The clonotype comes from a man aged 40-55 years in good health and CMV-seropositive. The source material was PBMCs. This chain uses TRBV28 with TRBJ1-5, with 7 bases that match TRBD1. The CDR3 DNA reads as TGTGCCAGCAGCCCACAGGGGTTTTGGCAGCCCCAGCATTTT. It translates to CASSPQGFWQPQHF.